The rows below give T cell receptor beta chains drawn from one sample of a study of blood T cell repertoires in COVID-19. Clones were sequenced by immunoSEQ multiplex PCR, and TCRdb holds only the in-frame ones, with some missing. The sample holds around 250,000 clones, roughly 85% seen once. What was sequenced was peripheral blood. Receptors originate from a woman between 18 and 29 years old with acute or convalescent COVID-19. Both conserved end residues are part of each CDR3. A D gene is named only where the DNA matches it firmly. Some rows mark clone size as missing; the rest say once, few, many or name a class of expanded clone.

V gene	D gene	clone size	J gene	CDR3 protein	CDR3 DNA
TRBV7-2	TRBD2	once	TRBJ2-1	CASSFQGLAGVGEQFF	TGTGCCAGCAGCTTCCAAGGACTAGCGGGAGTTGGTGAGCAGTTCTTC
TRBV7-9	TRBD1	-	TRBJ2-7	CASSLATDRGSYEQYF	TGTGCCAGCAGCTTAGCAACGGACAGGGGCTCCTACGAGCAGTACTTC
TRBV11-2	-	-	TRBJ1-2	CASSLAGGPGPNYGYTF	TGTGCCAGCAGCTTAGCGGGGGGCCCGGGCCCCAACTATGGCTACACCTTC
TRBV6-5	-	many	TRBJ1-5	CAMGGSGEGQPQHF	TGTGCCATGGGGGGGTCAGGGGAAGGCCAGCCCCAGCATTTT
TRBV2	TRBD1	few	TRBJ1-5	CASSAGQGRNQPQHF	TGTGCCAGCAGTGCGGGACAGGGACGCAATCAGCCCCAGCATTTT
TRBV7-2	TRBD1	-	TRBJ1-1	CASSQRAGGTEAFF	TGTGCCAGCAGCCAACGGGCAGGGGGCACTGAAGCTTTCTTT
TRBV5-1	-	-	TRBJ2-7	CASSLVGTGSYEQYF	TGCGCCAGCAGCTTGGTTGGGACTGGGAGCTACGAGCAGTACTTC
TRBV5-1	TRBD1	-	TRBJ1-6	CASSAGTDYSPLHF	TGCGCCAGCAGCGCAGGGACAGATTATTCACCCCTCCACTTT
TRBV7-7	-	-	TRBJ2-2	CASSALQGRGGELFF	TGTGCTAGCAGCGCACTACAGGGACGGGGCGGGGAGCTGTTTTTT
TRBV19	-	-	TRBJ1-3	CASNTNSGNTIYF	TGTGCCAGCAACACGAATAGCGGGAACACCATATATTTT
TRBV4-1	-	-	TRBJ1-2	CASSQENQGNYGYTF	TGCGCCAGCAGCCAAGAAAACCAGGGGAACTATGGCTACACCTTC
TRBV5-5	-	-	TRBJ2-7	CASSFWQSYEQYF	TGTGCCAGCAGCTTCTGGCAGTCCTACGAGCAGTACTTC
TRBV7-8	-	-	TRBJ2-2	CASSQKRTNTGELFF	TGTGCCAGCAGCCAGAAGCGGACCAACACCGGGGAGCTGTTTTTT
TRBV6-5	-	few	TRBJ1-4	CASSYLGGGEKLFF	TGTGCCAGCAGTTACTTGGGGGGTGGTGAAAAACTGTTTTTT
TRBV30	TRBD1	-	TRBJ1-6	CAWRGQGGNSPLHF	TGTGCCTGGAGGGGACAGGGTGGCAATTCACCCCTCCACTTT
TRBV7-9	-	once	TRBJ2-5	CASSWLATQETQYF	TGTGCCAGCAGCTGGCTAGCCACCCAAGAGACCCAGTACTTC
TRBV14	-	-	TRBJ2-1	CASSQDNIRLSSYNEQFF	TGTGCCAGCAGCCAAGATAATATCCGCCTAAGCTCCTACAATGAGCAGTTCTTC
TRBV4-3	TRBD2	-	TRBJ2-1	CASSQDNPGGSSYNEQFF	TGCGCCAGCAGCCAAGATAACCCGGGAGGGAGCTCCTACAATGAGCAGTTCTTC
TRBV29-1	-	-	TRBJ2-3	CSTESWGEGTDTQYF	TGCAGCACTGAAAGTTGGGGGGAGGGCACAGATACGCAGTATTTT
TRBV18	TRBD1	-	TRBJ2-7	CASSPRDRVSSYEQYF	TGTGCCAGCTCACCCCGGGACAGGGTCTCCTCCTACGAGCAGTACTTC
TRBV4-1	-	once	TRBJ2-2	CASSPDTRLNTGELFF	TGCGCCAGCAGCCCAGACACTCGACTTAACACCGGGGAGCTGTTTTTT
TRBV3-1/TRBV3-2	TRBD2	-	TRBJ2-7	CASSHNLAGGLGEQYF	TGTGCCAGCAGCCACAACCTAGCGGGAGGGTTAGGCGAGCAGTACTTC